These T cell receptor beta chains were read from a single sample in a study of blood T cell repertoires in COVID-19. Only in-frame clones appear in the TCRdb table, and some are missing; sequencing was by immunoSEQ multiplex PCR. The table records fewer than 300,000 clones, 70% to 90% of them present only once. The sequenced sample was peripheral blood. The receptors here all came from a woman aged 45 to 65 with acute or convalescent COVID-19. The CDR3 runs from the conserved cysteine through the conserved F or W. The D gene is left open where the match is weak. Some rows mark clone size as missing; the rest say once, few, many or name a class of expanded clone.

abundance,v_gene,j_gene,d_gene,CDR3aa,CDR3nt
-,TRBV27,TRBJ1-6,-,CASSPRGDSPLHF,TGTGCCAGCAGTCCGCGGGGGGATTCACCCCTCCACTTT
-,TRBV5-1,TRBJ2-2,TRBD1,CASSSDRVWTGELFF,TGCGCCAGCAGCTCGGACAGGGTTTGGACCGGGGAGCTGTTTTTT
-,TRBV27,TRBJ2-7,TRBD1,CASSLAGTGGFYEQYF,TGTGCCAGCAGTTTAGCGGGGACAGGGGGCTTCTACGAGCAGTACTTC
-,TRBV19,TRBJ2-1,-,CASSISVTSNEQFF,TGTGCCAGTAGTATATCTGTGACTAGTAATGAGCAGTTCTTC
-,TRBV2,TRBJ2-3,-,CASRIQGSTDTQYF,TGTGCCAGCCGTATACAGGGATCTACAGATACGCAGTATTTT
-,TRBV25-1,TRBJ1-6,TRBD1,CASSDWDSSNSPLHF,TGTGCCAGCAGTGACTGGGACAGCAGTAATTCACCCCTCCACTTT
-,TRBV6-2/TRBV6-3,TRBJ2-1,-,CASSYAVWEQFF,TGTGCCAGCAGTTATGCGGTTTGGGAGCAGTTCTTC
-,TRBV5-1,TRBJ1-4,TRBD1,CASSLLSGTGEKLFF,TGCGCCAGCAGCTTATTATCCGGGACAGGTGAAAAACTGTTTTTT
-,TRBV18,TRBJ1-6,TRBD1,CASSPPSVAGGGSPLHF,TGTGCCAGCTCACCACCAAGTGTAGCAGGGGGCGGTTCACCCCTCCACTTT
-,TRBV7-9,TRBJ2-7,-,CASSARLESLSEQYF,TGTGCCAGCAGCGCCAGACTAGAGTCGCTATCCGAGCAGTACTTC
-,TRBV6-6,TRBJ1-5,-,CASSYNGDQPQHF,TGTGCCAGCAGTTATAACGGGGATCAGCCCCAGCATTTT
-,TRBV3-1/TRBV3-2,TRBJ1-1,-,CASSHVGTPKNGDTEAFF,TGTGCCAGCAGCCATGTCGGGACTCCTAAAAATGGGGACACTGAAGCTTTCTTT
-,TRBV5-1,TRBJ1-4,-,CASSDAGQLNEKLFF,TGCGCCAGCAGCGACGCGGGCCAACTTAATGAAAAACTGTTTTTT
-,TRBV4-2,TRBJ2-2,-,CASSQGLDTGELFF,TGTGCCAGCAGCCAAGGTCTTGACACCGGGGAGCTGTTTTTT
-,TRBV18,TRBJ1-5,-,CASSPGRVGGGNQPQHF,TGTGCCAGCTCACCAGGTAGGGTAGGGGGAGGCAATCAGCCCCAGCATTTT
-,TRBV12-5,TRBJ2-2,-,CASGLDSGELFF,TGTGCTAGTGGTTTGGATAGCGGGGAGCTGTTTTTT
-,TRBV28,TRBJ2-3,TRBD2,CASNPVGLADSTDTQYF,TGTGCCAGCAACCCTGTTGGACTAGCGGACAGCACAGATACGCAGTATTTT
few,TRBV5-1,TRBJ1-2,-,CASSPGSPIPNYGYTF,TGCGCCAGCAGCCCAGGGTCCCCTATCCCCAACTATGGCTACACCTTC
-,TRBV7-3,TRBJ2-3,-,CASSNLQVQDDTQYF,TGTGCCAGCAGCAACTTACAGGTTCAGGATGATACGCAGTATTTT
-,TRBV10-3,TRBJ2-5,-,CATGDQTQYF,TGTGCCACAGGGGATCAGACCCAGTACTTC
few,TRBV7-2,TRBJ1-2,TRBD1,CASSLAVGTGDYGYTF,TGTGCCAGCAGCTTAGCGGTGGGGACAGGGGACTATGGCTACACCTTC
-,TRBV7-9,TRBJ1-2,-,CASSLRAGTNYGYTF,TGTGCCAGCAGCTTACGAGCAGGAACTAACTATGGCTACACCTTC
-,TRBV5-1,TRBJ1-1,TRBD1,CASSLTGAEAFF,TGCGCCAGCAGCCTAACAGGGGCTGAAGCTTTCTTT
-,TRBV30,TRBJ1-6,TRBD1,CAWTQTGGSPLHF,TGTGCCTGGACCCAAACAGGGGGATCACCCCTCCACTTT
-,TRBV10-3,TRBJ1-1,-,CAISLGHNTEAFF,TGTGCCATCAGCCTAGGTCATAACACTGAAGCTTTCTTT
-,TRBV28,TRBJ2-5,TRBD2,CASSLAGVGETQYF,TGTGCCAGCAGTTTGGCGGGGGTAGGGGAGACCCAGTACTTC
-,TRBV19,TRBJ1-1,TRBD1,CASRRTGVEGTEAFF,TGTGCCAGTAGGCGAACAGGGGTTGAGGGCACTGAAGCTTTCTTT
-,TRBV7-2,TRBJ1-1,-,CASSRTTYRDTEAFF,TGTGCCAGCAGCCGTACCACCTACAGGGACACTGAAGCTTTCTTT
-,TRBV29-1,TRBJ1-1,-,CSVGGRANTEAFF,TGCAGCGTGGGGGGACGGGCGAACACTGAAGCTTTCTTT
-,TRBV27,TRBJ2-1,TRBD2,CASSPGLAGGRYNEQFF,TGTGCCAGCAGTCCGGGACTAGCGGGAGGCCGGTACAATGAGCAGTTCTTC
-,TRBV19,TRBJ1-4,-,CASSDGGANEKLFF,TGTGCCAGTAGTGATGGAGGGGCTAATGAAAAACTGTTTTTT
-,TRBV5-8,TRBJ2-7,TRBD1,CASSYRGLNSYEQYF,TGTGCCAGCAGCTACAGGGGGCTAAACTCCTACGAGCAGTACTTC
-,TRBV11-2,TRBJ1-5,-,CASSLGHGVSNQPQHF,TGTGCCAGCAGCTTGGGTCACGGGGTAAGCAATCAGCCCCAGCATTTT
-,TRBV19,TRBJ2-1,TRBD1,CASSRQGLTYNEQFF,TGTGCCAGTAGCCGACAGGGCCTTACCTACAATGAGCAGTTCTTC
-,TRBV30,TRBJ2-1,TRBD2,CAWRGTSGTSSYNEQFF,TGTGCCTGGAGGGGGACTAGCGGGACGAGCTCCTACAATGAGCAGTTCTTC
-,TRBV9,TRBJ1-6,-,CASSVEGGPNSPLHF,TGTGCCAGCAGCGTAGAGGGAGGACCCAATTCACCCCTCCACTTT
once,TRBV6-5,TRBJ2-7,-,CASSYAGPYEQYF,TGTGCCAGCAGTTATGCGGGGCCCTACGAGCAGTACTTC
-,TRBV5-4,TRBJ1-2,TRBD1,CASSFAGGSVYGYTF,TGTGCCAGCAGCTTTGCAGGGGGCTCTGTCTATGGCTACACCTTC
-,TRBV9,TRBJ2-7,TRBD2,CASSVRAGGPRQYF,TGTGCCAGCAGCGTCAGAGCGGGAGGGCCCCGGCAGTACTTC
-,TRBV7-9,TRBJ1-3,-,CAGSDKSGNTIYF,TGTGCCGGATCCGACAAGTCTGGAAACACCATATATTTT
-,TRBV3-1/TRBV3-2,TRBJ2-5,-,CASSQAGLEETQYF,TGTGCCAGCAGCCAAGCGGGACTGGAAGAGACCCAGTACTTC
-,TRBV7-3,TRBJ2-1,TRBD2,CASSRTSGSGNEQFF,TGTGCCAGCAGCAGGACTAGCGGGAGCGGGAATGAGCAGTTCTTC
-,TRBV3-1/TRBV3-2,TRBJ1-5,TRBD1,CASSQDLVAGGNQPQHF,TGTGCCAGCAGCCAAGATTTAGTTGCAGGGGGGAATCAGCCCCAGCATTTT
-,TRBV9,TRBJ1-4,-,CASSVGSVFGEKLFF,TGTGCCAGCAGCGTAGGTTCGGTTTTCGGGGAAAAACTGTTTTTT
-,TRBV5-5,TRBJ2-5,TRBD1,CASSRWDRDQETQYF,TGTGCCAGCAGCCGATGGGACAGGGACCAAGAGACCCAGTACTTC